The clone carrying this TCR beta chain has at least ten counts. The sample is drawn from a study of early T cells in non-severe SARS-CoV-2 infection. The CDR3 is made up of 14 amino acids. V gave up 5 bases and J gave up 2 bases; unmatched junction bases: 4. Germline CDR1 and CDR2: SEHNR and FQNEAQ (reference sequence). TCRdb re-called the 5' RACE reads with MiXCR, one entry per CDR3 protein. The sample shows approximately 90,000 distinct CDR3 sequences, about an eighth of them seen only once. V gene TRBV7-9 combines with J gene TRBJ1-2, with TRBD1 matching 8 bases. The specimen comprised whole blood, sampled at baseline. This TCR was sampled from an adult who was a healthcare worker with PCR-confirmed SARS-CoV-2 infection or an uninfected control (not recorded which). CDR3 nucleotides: TGTGCCAGCAGCCAGGACAGGGCGAACTATGGCTACACCTTC. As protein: CASSQDRANYGYTF.